Listed below are T cell receptor beta chains from one sample, sequenced in a study of blood T cell repertoires in COVID-19. The table came from immunoSEQ multiplex PCR; TCRdb's copy has only in-frame clones and leaves some out. This table holds about 98,000 clones, around nine tenths found once. The specimen sequenced was peripheral blood. These receptors were obtained from a man aged 70 or older with acute or convalescent COVID-19. CDR3s include the opening cysteine and the closing phenylalanine or tryptophan. Each record gives: CDR3 DNA, CDR3 protein, V gene, D gene, clone size, J gene. D genes are given only for firm matches. Clone size is not always given. Where it is, it says once, few, many or a class for expanded clones.

CDR3nt: TGCGCCAGCAGCTTGCAAGAGGGCTATGGCTACACCTTC; CDR3aa: CASSLQEGYGYTF; v_gene: TRBV5-1; d_gene: NA; abundance: NA; j_gene: TRBJ1-2
CDR3nt: TGTGCCAGCAGTGTAACCTTTAGAGGGAATGAGCAGTTCTTC; CDR3aa: CASSVTFRGNEQFF; v_gene: TRBV6-4; d_gene: NA; abundance: NA; j_gene: TRBJ2-1
CDR3nt: TGTGCCAGTAGTATAGCGGGGGGGAACACCGGGGAGCTGTTTTTT; CDR3aa: CASSIAGGNTGELFF; v_gene: TRBV19; d_gene: TRBD2; abundance: once; j_gene: TRBJ2-2
CDR3nt: TGTGCCAGCAGCTCCACCGGGACAGGGGCAAATGAAAAACTGTTTTTT; CDR3aa: CASSSTGTGANEKLFF; v_gene: TRBV7-2; d_gene: TRBD1; abundance: once; j_gene: TRBJ1-4
CDR3nt: TGTGCCAGCAGTTCCACACTAGTTACAGATACGCAGTATTTT; CDR3aa: CASSSTLVTDTQYF; v_gene: TRBV6-5; d_gene: NA; abundance: NA; j_gene: TRBJ2-3
CDR3nt: TGTGCCAGCAGTTACTCGGGACATAATGGCTACACCTTC; CDR3aa: CASSYSGHNGYTF; v_gene: TRBV6-2/TRBV6-3; d_gene: NA; abundance: NA; j_gene: TRBJ1-2
CDR3nt: TGCGCCAGCAGCTTGGGTAGACAGGGAACGAACACTGAAGCTTTCTTT; CDR3aa: CASSLGRQGTNTEAFF; v_gene: TRBV5-1; d_gene: TRBD1; abundance: NA; j_gene: TRBJ1-1
CDR3nt: TGTGCCAGCAGTCCCGGGACAGGGGGCAATAATGAAGCTTTCTTT; CDR3aa: CASSPGTGGNNEAFF; v_gene: TRBV6-5; d_gene: TRBD1; abundance: NA; j_gene: TRBJ1-1
CDR3nt: TGCGCCAGCAGCTTGGACAGTTTGTCCTATAATTCACCCCTCCACTTT; CDR3aa: CASSLDSLSYNSPLHF; v_gene: TRBV5-1; d_gene: NA; abundance: NA; j_gene: TRBJ1-6
CDR3nt: TGCGCCAGCAGCTTGTCTCCCGGTAGCGAGCAGTACTTC; CDR3aa: CASSLSPGSEQYF; v_gene: TRBV5-1; d_gene: NA; abundance: NA; j_gene: TRBJ2-7
CDR3nt: TGTGCCAGCAGACCCCGGGACAAAGCTACGAGTAACTATGGCTACACCTTC; CDR3aa: CASRPRDKATSNYGYTF; v_gene: TRBV3-1/TRBV3-2; d_gene: NA; abundance: NA; j_gene: TRBJ1-2
CDR3nt: TGTGCCAGTAGTCCGTCCCCGGAGGTGGCGGGCTACACCTTC; CDR3aa: CASSPSPEVAGYTF; v_gene: TRBV19; d_gene: NA; abundance: NA; j_gene: TRBJ1-2
CDR3nt: TGCGCCAGCAGCCCGCGGGTGAGCACCGGGGAGCTGTTTTTT; CDR3aa: CASSPRVSTGELFF; v_gene: TRBV5-1; d_gene: NA; abundance: NA; j_gene: TRBJ2-2
CDR3nt: TGTGCCAGCCGAGGGATGTCGGGTTCACCCCTCCACTTT; CDR3aa: CASRGMSGSPLHF; v_gene: TRBV6-5; d_gene: NA; abundance: NA; j_gene: TRBJ1-6
CDR3nt: TGTGCCAGCAGCAGAACCGGGACAGGGCATGGGGGAGGAAACACCATATATTTT; CDR3aa: CASSRTGTGHGGGNTIYF; v_gene: TRBV5-4; d_gene: TRBD1; abundance: NA; j_gene: TRBJ1-3
CDR3nt: TGTGCCAGCAGTTTCCTACCTCACACAGATACGCAGTATTTT; CDR3aa: CASSFLPHTDTQYF; v_gene: TRBV27; d_gene: NA; abundance: NA; j_gene: TRBJ2-3
CDR3nt: TGTGCCAGCAGTTCATTCCTGATGACAGGGGACTATGGCTACACCTTC; CDR3aa: CASSSFLMTGDYGYTF; v_gene: TRBV2; d_gene: TRBD1; abundance: NA; j_gene: TRBJ1-2
CDR3nt: TGTGCCAGTACCGCATTTTTCGGCGGGAGCTCCTACGAGCAGTACTTC; CDR3aa: CASTAFFGGSSYEQYF; v_gene: TRBV19; d_gene: TRBD2; abundance: NA; j_gene: TRBJ2-7
CDR3nt: TGCGCCAGCAGCTTGGGCGGACTAGCGGGGGGTAATGAGCAGTTCTTC; CDR3aa: CASSLGGLAGGNEQFF; v_gene: TRBV5-1; d_gene: TRBD2; abundance: NA; j_gene: TRBJ2-1
CDR3nt: TGCGCCAGCGCTGTGGGGCTAGGTGGCGCAGATACGCAGTATTTT; CDR3aa: CASAVGLGGADTQYF; v_gene: TRBV5-1; d_gene: NA; abundance: NA; j_gene: TRBJ2-3
CDR3nt: TGTGCCAGCACCCGGACAGGGTTCTACAATGAGCAGTTCTTC; CDR3aa: CASTRTGFYNEQFF; v_gene: TRBV2; d_gene: TRBD1; abundance: NA; j_gene: TRBJ2-1
CDR3nt: TGTGCCAGCAGTGAAGTGGGCCCCGTACTGGCCAATGAGCAGTTCTTC; CDR3aa: CASSEVGPVLANEQFF; v_gene: TRBV6-1; d_gene: NA; abundance: NA; j_gene: TRBJ2-1